This passage covers 2 T cell receptor beta chains from one sample sequenced in a study of T cell responses to AZD1222 COVID-19 vaccine. Here immunoSEQ multiplex PCR was the method, and the copy in TCRdb shows in-frame clones only, minus some. The sample has around 80,000 clones, 80% to 95% seen once. This specimen was peripheral blood, taken 28 days after the second AZD1222 dose. The receptors here all came from an adult who received the AZD1222 COVID-19 vaccine.

This clone was detected once. The chain couples TRBV9 to TRBJ2-3, with D tentatively TRBD1 (6 bases). The V gene's germline CDR1 is SGDLS and CDR2 YYNGEE. Trimming stripped 0 bases from V and 1 base from J, with 9 bases between. The CDR3 has 15 residues. The CDR3 nucleotides are TGTGCCAGCAGCGTAGCGGCAGGGGGCACAGATACGCAGTATTTT. Translated, it gives CASSVAAGGTDTQYF. Full variable domain (missing parts from reference TRBV9 and TRBJ2-3): DSGVTQTPKHLITATGQRVTLRCSPRSGDLSVYWYQQSLDQGLQFLIQYYNGEERAKGNILERFSAQQFPDLHSELNLSSLELGDSALYFCASSVAAGGTDTQYFGPGTRLTVL.

This clone has only a few counts. The chain is built from TRBV5-6 and TRBJ1-6; TRBD1 aligns across 12 bases. The CDR3 length is 15 residues. Germline V gene data show CDR1 as SGHDT and CDR2 as YYEEEE. With V trimmed by 3 bases and J by 13 bases, 8 bases remained unmatched. CDR3: CASSWAGTGGEPLHF. The CDR3 nucleotides read TGTGCCAGCAGCTGGGCCGGGACAGGGGGCGAGCCCCTCCACTTT.